A selection of T cell receptor beta chains follows, all from one sample in a study of T cell clonotyping in hematopoietic cell transplantation. TCRdb's copy holds only in-frame clones and misses some; the assay was immunoSEQ multiplex PCR. The sample carries 69,000 or so clones, 90% to 95% recorded once. Specimen: peripheral blood mononuclear cells. The origin of the receptors is a man aged 45-65 years in good health. Some clones in this sample may be carry-over from other donors' samples. Both conserved end residues are part of each CDR3. D genes are given only for firm matches. Size tells how often a clone was seen (once, few, many) or the class of an expanded clone, and some rows leave it out.

>.|TRBJ2-3|TRBV5-1|TRBD2
CASSSSQAGGPDTQYF
TGCGCCAGCAGCTCGAGCCAAGCGGGGGGCCCAGATACGCAGTATTTT
>.|TRBJ1-2|TRBV29-1|.
CSALRDRPSGYTF
TGCAGCGCGCTGCGGGACCGACCGAGTGGCTACACCTTC
>.|TRBJ1-1|TRBV7-3|TRBD1
CASSTRTGGRVKDTEAFF
TGTGCCAGCAGCACCCGGACAGGGGGGCGGGTTAAGGACACTGAAGCTTTCTTT
>.|TRBJ2-7|TRBV28|.
CASGNSYEQYF
TGTGCCAGCGGGAACTCCTACGAGCAGTACTTC
>once|TRBJ1-1|TRBV6-5|.
CASSPLPQGTAFF
TGTGCCAGCAGCCCCTTGCCCCAGGGGACGGCTTTCTTT
>.|TRBJ2-7|TRBV11-2|TRBD2
CASRPTSGTSYEQYF
TGTGCCAGCAGGCCGACTAGCGGAACCTCCTACGAGCAGTACTTC
>few|TRBJ1-2|TRBV5-1|.
CASSLDSVFNYGYTF
TGCGCCAGCAGCTTGGACAGCGTATTTAACTATGGCTACACCTTC
>.|TRBJ1-1|TRBV28|TRBD1
CASSDPRGRDTEAFF
TGTGCCAGCAGTGATCCAAGGGGGCGCGACACTGAAGCTTTCTTT
>.|TRBJ2-6|TRBV14|.
CASSQEIQSSGANVLTF
TGTGCCAGCAGCCAAGAGATCCAGAGCTCTGGGGCCAACGTCCTGACTTTC
>.|TRBJ2-3|TRBV28|TRBD2
CASSLPLGAGARDTQYF
TGTGCCAGCAGTTTACCACTCGGAGCGGGAGCGAGAGATACGCAGTATTTT
>.|TRBJ1-3|TRBV5-1|.
CASSLASSGNTIYF
TGCGCCAGCAGCTTGGCCTCCTCTGGAAACACCATATATTTT
>.|TRBJ2-7|TRBV2|.
CASSDVGSYEQYF
TGTGCCAGCAGCGACGTAGGCTCCTACGAGCAGTACTTC
>.|TRBJ2-3|TRBV4-1|TRBD1
CASSQLTGPDTQYF
TGCGCCAGCAGCCAATTGACAGGGCCAGATACGCAGTATTTT
>.|TRBJ1-3|TRBV4-2|.
CASSQDEPGNTIYF
TGTGCCAGCAGCCAAGATGAGCCTGGAAACACCATATATTTT
>.|TRBJ2-7|TRBV5-1|.
CASSVTGTSLYEQYF
TGCGCCAGCAGCGTAACCGGGACCTCACTCTACGAGCAGTACTTC
>.|TRBJ2-1|TRBV25-1|TRBD2
CASAGGGPLVYNEQFF
TGTGCCAGCGCCGGGGGGGGGCCCCTCGTCTACAATGAGCAGTTCTTC
>.|TRBJ2-1|TRBV7-3|.
CASSLSGIQLDEQFF
TGTGCCAGCAGCCTCTCTGGGATACAACTCGATGAGCAGTTCTTC
>.|TRBJ2-7|TRBV11-2|.
CASSSFKSGNYEQYF
TGTGCCAGCAGCTCTTTTAAGAGCGGCAACTACGAGCAGTACTTC
>once|TRBJ2-2|TRBV11-2|.
CASSFGPGPMATGELFF
TGTGCCAGCAGTTTCGGTCCGGGACCGATGGCCACCGGGGAGCTGTTTTTT
>.|TRBJ2-7|TRBV9|TRBD1
CASSVDPGQGRYEQYF
TGTGCCAGCAGCGTAGACCCGGGACAGGGTAGGTACGAGCAGTACTTC
>.|TRBJ1-1|TRBV7-6|.
CASSSTGSTEAFF
TGTGCCAGCAGCTCCACAGGGAGCACTGAAGCTTTCTTT
>.|TRBJ2-7|TRBV2|.
CASSEERRGPNEQYF
TGTGCCAGCAGTGAAGAGAGACGAGGGCCGAACGAGCAGTACTTC
>.|TRBJ1-2|TRBV2|.
CASSEARGQYGYTF
TGTGCCAGCAGTGAAGCGCGGGGTCAATATGGCTACACCTTC
>.|TRBJ2-2|TRBV6-5|.
CASSSSGELFF
TGTGCCAGCAGTTCTAGCGGGGAGCTGTTTTTT
>.|TRBJ1-1|TRBV7-9|TRBD1
CASSFQTGAEAFF
TGTGCCAGCAGCTTTCAGACAGGGGCTGAAGCTTTCTTT
>.|TRBJ2-2|TRBV7-8|.
CASSQGGIGELFF
TGTGCCAGCAGTCAGGGGGGCATCGGGGAGCTGTTTTTT
>.|TRBJ2-3|TRBV10-3|.
CAISESGTQYF
TGTGCCATCAGTGAGTCCGGTACGCAGTATTTT
>.|TRBJ2-4|TRBV5-4|.
CASSVPGTGNIQYF
TGTGCCAGCAGCGTCCCCGGGACTGGAAACATTCAGTACTTC
>once|TRBJ2-7|TRBV5-1|.
CASSLAGGIGREQYF
TGCGCCAGCAGCTTGGCCGGCGGGATAGGACGCGAGCAGTACTTC
>.|TRBJ1-5|TRBV6-6|.
CASSTGTLNSNQPQHF
TGTGCCAGCAGTACCGGAACTCTTAATAGCAATCAGCCCCAGCATTTT
>.|TRBJ2-7|TRBV9|.
CASSPSGQSAYEQYF
TGTGCCAGCAGCCCCTCCGGGCAGAGTGCCTACGAGCAGTACTTC
>.|TRBJ1-4|TRBV7-2|.
CASSSRVQRDEKLFF
TGTGCCAGCAGCTCGCGGGTGCAGAGGGATGAAAAACTGTTTTTT
>.|TRBJ1-1|TRBV7-6|TRBD1
CASSPRGAGTEAFF
TGTGCCAGCAGCCCCAGGGGGGCGGGCACTGAAGCTTTCTTT
>.|TRBJ2-3|TRBV7-2|.
CASSLAGDGADTQYF
TGTGCCAGCAGTCTAGCAGGGGACGGGGCAGATACGCAGTATTTT
>.|TRBJ2-1|TRBV11-1|TRBD2
CASSPLAGGSYNEQFF
TGTGCCAGCAGCCCCCTAGCGGGTGGCTCCTACAATGAGCAGTTCTTC
>once|TRBJ1-4|TRBV6-5|.
CASSRQDSGKLFF
TGTGCCAGCAGTCGACAGGATTCAGGAAAACTGTTTTTT
>.|TRBJ2-7|TRBV10-3|TRBD1
CASGTASYEQYF
TGTGCCAGTGGGACAGCTTCCTACGAGCAGTACTTC
>.|TRBJ1-1|TRBV7-2|.
CASSLAPMGTHTEAFF
TGTGCCAGCAGCTTGGCCCCAATGGGGACTCACACTGAAGCTTTCTTT
>.|TRBJ1-1|TRBV5-1|.
CASTGTENTEAFF
TGCGCCAGCACCGGGACGGAAAACACTGAAGCTTTCTTT
>.|TRBJ2-5|TRBV5-5|TRBD1
CASSLKGQGRETQYF
TGTGCCAGCAGCTTGAAGGGACAGGGGCGCGAGACCCAGTACTTC
>.|TRBJ1-1|TRBV19|.
CASSVPQGRSYTEAFF
TGTGCCAGTAGTGTACCGCAGGGGCGTTCTTACACTGAAGCTTTCTTT
>.|TRBJ2-7|TRBV7-2|TRBD1
CASSFRSYRDRVHEQYF
TGTGCCAGCAGCTTCAGGTCATACCGGGACAGGGTGCACGAGCAGTACTTC
>.|TRBJ2-7|TRBV5-4|.
CASSSGNPYEQYF
TGTGCCAGCAGCTCAGGGAACCCCTACGAGCAGTACTTC
>.|TRBJ1-1|TRBV30|.
CAWSVGPVNTEAFF
TGTGCCTGGTCGGTTGGACCTGTGAACACTGAAGCTTTCTTT
>.|TRBJ1-4|TRBV19|.
CASSIDPRPTNEKLFF
TGTGCCAGTAGTATAGATCCGCGACCAACTAATGAAAAACTGTTTTTT
>once|TRBJ2-2|TRBV11-2|.
CASSFDGVANTGELFF
TGTGCCAGCAGCTTTGATGGAGTAGCGAACACCGGGGAGCTGTTTTTT
>.|TRBJ2-7|TRBV2|.
CATARSPDSRGEQYF
TGTGCTACAGCGAGGTCTCCGGACAGCCGGGGCGAGCAGTACTTC
>.|TRBJ1-2|TRBV29-1|.
CSVESGDRGYTF
TGCAGCGTTGAATCGGGGGATCGTGGCTACACCTTC
>once|TRBJ1-1|TRBV6-5|.
CASSYNRPNTEAFF
TGTGCCAGCAGTTACAATCGCCCGAACACTGAAGCTTTCTTT
>.|TRBJ2-7|TRBV5-1|TRBD2
CASSFERDREQYF
TGCGCCAGCAGCTTCGAGCGGGATCGCGAGCAGTACTTC
>.|TRBJ2-3|TRBV11-2|TRBD1
CASRDRPTHRQSTDTQYF
TGTGCCAGCAGGGACAGGCCCACTCACCGACAGTCCACAGATACGCAGTATTTT
>.|TRBJ1-5|TRBV4-1|.
CASSQPYDQPQHF
TGCGCCAGCAGCCAACCGTATGATCAGCCCCAGCATTTT
>.|TRBJ2-1|TRBV28|.
CASTTGRDTYNEQFF
TGTGCCAGCACCACCGGACGTGACACCTACAATGAGCAGTTCTTC
>.|TRBJ2-5|TRBV27|TRBD2
CASRGLAGNSQETQYF
TGTGCCAGCAGGGGACTAGCGGGAAACTCGCAAGAGACCCAGTACTTC